This T cell receptor (beta chain) was captured by sequencing in a study of shared clonotypes between healthy human individuals. Notes on the study in general: Only blood underwent sampling, and tissue repertoires likely differ.

The table came from immunoSEQ multiplex PCR; TCRdb's copy has only in-frame clones and leaves some out. The sample carries nearly 2 million clones, approximately 94% recorded once. About this clone: Its target is not known.

This CDR3 spans 13 amino acids. J gave up 5 bases and V 5 bases, and 4 bases lay outside the gene matches. Germline CDR1 reads MGHRA; CDR2 reads YSYEKL. Naive CD8 isolation took CD45RO-negative cells positively selected for CCR7 and excluded terminally differentiated effector memory CD45RA+ cells. The J gene is TRBJ1-2, the V gene TRBV4-1; 8 nucleotides agree with TRBD1. The sequencing sample was made of naive CD8+ T cells sorted from blood. This sequence was found in a man aged 18 to 29 in good health. CDR3 sequence reads: CASSAGGLYGYTF. The CDR3 DNA is TGCGCCAGCAGCGCAGGGGGCCTTTATGGCTACACCTTC.